The clone carrying this T cell receptor (beta chain) showed up just a few times. Measured with immunoSEQ multiplex PCR; TCRdb has only the in-frame clones, and not every one. The sample lists roughly 250,000 clones, 80% to 90% occurring once. The data were obtained in a study of blood T cell repertoires in COVID-19. Study at large: The study drew acute and convalescent COVID-19 samples from the United States, Italy and Spain. PBMCs, B-cell-depleted T cells, or T cells were the source of the cDNA or gDNA that made up the material.

CDR3 length equals 13 residues. Per the germline V gene, CDR1 is MDHEN and CDR2 is SYDVKM. The sequence was obtained from a woman aged 50 to 60 with acute or convalescent COVID-19. The specimen sequenced was peripheral blood. The V call is TRBV28, the J call TRBJ1-5, with D hard to call. CDR3 in DNA: TGTTCGGCGGCGGGCGGGGGCAATCAGCCCCAGCATTTT. Translating gives CSAAGGGNQPQHF.